The T cell receptor beta chain under discussion was sequenced for a study of blood T cell repertoires in COVID-19. For the study at large: Whether acute or convalescent, the COVID-19 samples came from the United States, Italy and Spain.

Germline assignment: CDR1 SEHNR and CDR2 FQNEAQ (reference sequence). This CDR3 is built from 15 residues. Trimming at V came to 4 bases and at J to 5 bases, leaving 10 bases not matched to a gene. Here immunoSEQ multiplex PCR was the method, and the copy in TCRdb shows in-frame clones only, minus some. This table has roughly 300,000 clones, over 80% appearing once. This rearrangement joins TRBV7-9 to TRBJ2-5; TRBD1 aligns across 7 bases. This clonotype originated in a woman aged 40 to 55 who had recovered from COVID-19. Sequenced input: peripheral blood. CDR3: CASSSNSGGGETQYF. The CDR3, as DNA: TGTGCCAGCAGCTCGAATTCAGGGGGTGGGGAGACCCAGTACTTC.